The rows below give T cell receptor beta chains drawn from one sample of a study of control samples from healthy donors and cancer patients. Measured with immunoSEQ multiplex PCR; TCRdb has only the in-frame clones, and not every one. Of 90,000 to 100,000 clones listed, roughly three quarters are singletons. Sequences were obtained from blood. All receptors come from a woman aged 25 to 45 in good health. Both conserved end residues are part of each CDR3. The D gene is left open where the match is weak. Not every row has a clone size; where given, it reads once, few, many or a size class.

CDR3	DNA	D	size	J	V
CARSPPGQARETQYF	TGTGCCAGAAGCCCCCCTGGACAGGCTCGGGAGACCCAGTACTTC	TRBD1	NA	TRBJ2-5	TRBV5-3
CASSEEVRADGYTF	TGCGCCAGCAGCGAGGAAGTCAGGGCGGATGGCTACACCTTC	NA	NA	TRBJ1-2	TRBV5-1
CASSRQGFGTEAFF	TGTGCCAGCAGCCGACAGGGGTTCGGCACCGAAGCTTTCTTT	TRBD1	once	TRBJ1-1	TRBV2
CASSVGGGSTDTQYF	TGTGCCAGCAGCGTAGGTGGCGGTAGCACAGATACGCAGTATTTT	NA	NA	TRBJ2-3	TRBV9
CASSLQGNQPQHF	TGTGCCAGCAGCCTTCAGGGTAATCAGCCCCAGCATTTT	NA	NA	TRBJ1-5	TRBV7-2
CATSDPAAGSTDTQYF	TGTGCCACCAGTGATCCAGCAGCGGGGAGCACAGATACGCAGTATTTT	TRBD2	NA	TRBJ2-3	TRBV24-1
CASSHRAGGPNTGELFF	TGCGCCAGCAGCCACCGAGCGGGGGGGCCGAACACCGGGGAGCTGTTTTTT	TRBD2	NA	TRBJ2-2	TRBV4-3
CSVERGVKQFF	TGCAGCGTTGAACGAGGAGTAAAGCAGTTCTTC	NA	few	TRBJ2-1	TRBV29-1
CASFSGKSTDTQYF	TGCGCCAGCTTCTCGGGGAAGAGCACAGATACGCAGTATTTT	NA	once	TRBJ2-3	TRBV5-1
CASSDGGAGNTEAFF	TGTGCCAGTAGTGATGGAGGGGCTGGGAACACTGAAGCTTTCTTT	NA	NA	TRBJ1-1	TRBV19
CASSFEREDSYEQYF	TGTGCCAGCAGCTTTGAGCGCGAAGACTCCTACGAGCAGTACTTC	NA	NA	TRBJ2-7	TRBV12-1
CASSAGFSGTDTQYF	TGCGCCAGCAGCGCAGGGTTCTCAGGCACAGATACGCAGTATTTT	NA	NA	TRBJ2-3	TRBV5-1
CAWTGQGYGYTF	TGTGCCTGGACAGGACAGGGGTATGGCTACACCTTC	TRBD1	NA	TRBJ1-2	TRBV30
CASSTAGALSYEQYF	TGTGCCAGCAGCACCGCAGGGGCCCTCTCCTACGAGCAGTACTTC	NA	NA	TRBJ2-7	TRBV5-5
CASSFDRYGYTF	TGTGCCAGCAGTTTCGACAGATATGGCTACACCTTC	NA	NA	TRBJ1-2	TRBV6-2/TRBV6-3
CASSLTVGWTDTQYF	TGTGCCAGCAGCTTAACTGTAGGTTGGACAGATACGCAGTATTTT	NA	NA	TRBJ2-3	TRBV7-3
CASGTGRGYTF	TGTGCCAGTGGGACGGGGAGGGGCTACACCTTC	NA	NA	TRBJ1-2	TRBV19
CASSLRTGGIYSNQPQHF	TGTGCCAGCAGTTTAAGGACAGGGGGGATCTATAGCAATCAGCCCCAGCATTTT	TRBD1	NA	TRBJ1-5	TRBV27
CASGLGRASYNEQFF	TGTGCTAGTGGTTTGGGGCGGGCTTCCTACAATGAGCAGTTCTTC	NA	once	TRBJ2-1	TRBV12-5
CASSIDTGRNTEAFF	TGTGCCAGTAGTATCGATACAGGGCGGAACACTGAAGCTTTCTTT	NA	NA	TRBJ1-1	TRBV19
CASSVDGSQPRF	TGTGCCAGCAGCGTAGATGGATCCCAGCCACGCTTC	NA	few	TRBJ2-7	TRBV9
CASSLATGNGYTF	TGTGCCAGCAGCCTCGCGACAGGGAATGGCTACACCTTC	TRBD1	NA	TRBJ1-2	TRBV7-9
CASSQDRNTEAFF	TGTGCCAGCAGCCAGGACAGGAACACTGAAGCTTTCTTT	NA	few	TRBJ1-1	TRBV7-7
CASREVQGLYNEQFF	TGCGCCAGCAGGGAGGTCCAGGGACTGTACAATGAGCAGTTCTTC	NA	NA	TRBJ2-1	TRBV5-1
CASSPRDRGQDTQYF	TGTGCCAGTAGTCCCCGGGACAGGGGACAGGATACGCAGTATTTT	TRBD1	NA	TRBJ2-3	TRBV19
CASSLKTAKGEKLFF	TGTGCCAGTAGTTTGAAGACAGCCAAGGGGGAAAAACTGTTTTTT	NA	NA	TRBJ1-4	TRBV19
CASSENRGRQPQHF	TGTGCCAGCAGTGAAAACAGGGGACGTCAGCCCCAGCATTTT	TRBD1	NA	TRBJ1-5	TRBV6-1
CASSIPSAPGLTYGYTF	TGTGCCAGTAGTATACCATCGGCCCCGGGACTTACCTATGGCTACACCTTC	NA	NA	TRBJ1-2	TRBV19
CASSFGWGSYNEQFF	TGTGCCAGCAGCTTCGGGTGGGGCTCCTACAATGAGCAGTTCTTC	NA	NA	TRBJ2-1	TRBV5-6
CASSQDGPSGVRGNEQFF	TGCGCCAGCAGCCAAGATGGGCCTAGCGGGGTTCGGGGCAATGAGCAGTTCTTC	TRBD2	NA	TRBJ2-1	TRBV4-1
CASSPGALAEETQYF	TGCGCCAGCAGCCCCGGAGCACTAGCGGAAGAGACCCAGTACTTC	TRBD2	few	TRBJ2-5	TRBV4-1
CASSLDRLHYEQYF	TGTGCCAGCAGCTTAGACCGACTACACTACGAGCAGTACTTC	NA	NA	TRBJ2-7	TRBV7-2
CASPPGPTRETQYF	TGTGCCAGCCCCCCGGGCCCTACGAGGGAGACCCAGTACTTC	NA	NA	TRBJ2-5	TRBV27
CATSRDARPSPDTQYF	TGTGCCACCAGCAGAGATGCCAGGCCCAGCCCAGATACGCAGTATTTT	NA	NA	TRBJ2-3	TRBV15
CASSSSSSYNEQFF	TGTGCCAGCAGTTCGAGTAGTTCCTACAATGAGCAGTTCTTC	NA	once	TRBJ2-1	TRBV6-2/TRBV6-3